The table lists the clone carrying this T cell receptor beta chain with many counts. Its antigen is as yet unknown. The sample is drawn from a study of response to subunit inactivated influenza vaccine. Unmatched junction bases numbered 10, after V lost 8 bases and J lost 5 bases. This CDR3 is built from 14 residues. TCRdb re-called the RT-PCR reads through MiXCR, storing one row per CDR3 protein. The sample consists of more than 600,000 distinct CDR3 sequences, approximately 17% of them appearing once. Study conclusions and caveats: With each seasonal influenza vaccination, the authors suggested, few new T cells are recruited.

The TCR sequence derives from a man aged 45-65 years who received an inactivated influenza vaccine. This chain connects TRBV12-3 or TRBV12-4 to TRBJ2-3; 7 bases line up with TRBD2. Sequenced material: PBMCs from blood, taken less than 6 days after vaccination. In nucleotides, the CDR3 is TGTGCCAGCCTGACCCAGCGGGGTTTAGATACGCAGTATTTT. Translating it yields CASLTQRGLDTQYF.